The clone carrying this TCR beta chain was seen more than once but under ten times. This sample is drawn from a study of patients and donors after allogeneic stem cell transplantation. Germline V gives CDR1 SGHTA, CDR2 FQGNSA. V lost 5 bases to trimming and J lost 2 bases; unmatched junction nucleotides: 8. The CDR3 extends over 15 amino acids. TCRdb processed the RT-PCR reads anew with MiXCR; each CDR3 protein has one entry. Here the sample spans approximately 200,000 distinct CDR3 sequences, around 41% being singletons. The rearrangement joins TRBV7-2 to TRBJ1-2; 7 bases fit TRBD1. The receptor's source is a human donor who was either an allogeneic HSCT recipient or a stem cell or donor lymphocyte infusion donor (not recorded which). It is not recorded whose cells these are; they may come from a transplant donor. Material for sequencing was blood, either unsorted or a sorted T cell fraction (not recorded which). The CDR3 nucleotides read TGTGCCAGCAGCCGAACAGGGGTGGGGAACTATGGCTACACCTTC. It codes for CASSRTGVGNYGYTF.